This T cell receptor beta chain is from a study of cytomegalovirus exposure and HLA in healthy donors. Study results and limitations: Some V segments, TRBV6-2 and TRBV6-3 among them, were indistinguishable and were therefore excluded.

As regards this clone: What it recognizes is unknown.

The PCR used 60 Vbeta and 13 Jbeta primers. Authors' processing steps: Later work found roughly 80 million unique TCR beta chains, with approximately 12 million shared. TCRdb's table, derived via immunoSEQ multiplex PCR, lists solely in-frame clones and lacks some. V and J calls and clone size are as listed in that table; D and trimming were resolved from the DNA. This table holds 100,000 to 150,000 clones, over 60% found once. The CDR3 is made up of 16 amino acids. V lost 4 bases and J lost 0, with 15 bases in between. Germline CDR1 is MDHEN and CDR2 is SYDVKM. The sequence derives from a middle-aged woman in good health and CMV-seropositive. Sequencing was performed on PBMCs. The rearrangement uses TRBV28 and TRBJ1-2, with a tentative D call TRBD1 (5 bases). In nucleotides, the CDR3 is TGTGCCAGCAGTTATGGGGGGGGAGGGGCTAACTATGGCTACACCTTC. It yields the protein CASSYGGGGANYGYTF.